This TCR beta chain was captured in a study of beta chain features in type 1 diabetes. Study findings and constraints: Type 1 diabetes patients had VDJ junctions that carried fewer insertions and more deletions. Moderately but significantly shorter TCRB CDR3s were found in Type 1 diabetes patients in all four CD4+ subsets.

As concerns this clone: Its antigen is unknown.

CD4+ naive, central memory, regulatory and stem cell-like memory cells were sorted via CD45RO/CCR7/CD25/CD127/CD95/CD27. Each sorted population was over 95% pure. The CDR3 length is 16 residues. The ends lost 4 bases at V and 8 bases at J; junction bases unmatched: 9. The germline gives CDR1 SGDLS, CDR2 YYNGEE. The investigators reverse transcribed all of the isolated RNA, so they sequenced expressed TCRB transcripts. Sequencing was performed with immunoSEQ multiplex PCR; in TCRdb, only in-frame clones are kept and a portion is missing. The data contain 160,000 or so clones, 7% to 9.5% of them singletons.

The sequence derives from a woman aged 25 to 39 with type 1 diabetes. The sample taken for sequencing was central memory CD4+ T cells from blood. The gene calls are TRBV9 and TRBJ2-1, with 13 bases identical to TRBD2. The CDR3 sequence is CASSSRTSGRGDEQFF. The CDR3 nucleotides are TGTGCCAGCAGCTCAAGGACTAGCGGGAGAGGCGATGAGCAGTTCTTC.